This TCR beta chain comes out of a study of human T cells and chemical hapten exposure. This CDR3 region has 16 residues. The germline V gene has CDR1 SGHRS and CDR2 YFSETQ. V shed 4 bases and J shed 6 bases, with 19 bases lying between them. Documented time point: patch test 3, about 24 weeks after DPC sensitization. Treatment specified: therapeutic diphenylcyclopropenone sensitization with weekly scalp DPC. Via MiXCR, TCRdb re-called the RACE reads, giving one row per CDR3 protein. The repertoire includes 99,000 or so distinct CDR3 sequences, under 35% of them detected once, and about 2.9% sits in the top ten.

The source material was whole blood, sampled in connection with sensitization to the hapten diphenylcyclopropenone (DPC). The chain links TRBV5-1 to TRBJ2-2; TRBD2 is a possible D gene (6 bases). The origin of this receptor is a man aged 40-50 years with alopecia areata. Some clones in this sample may be carry-over from other donors' samples. Here the CDR3 reads CASSHGTFTGAGELFF. The CDR3 nucleotides read TGCGCCAGCAGCCACGGGACCTTCACGGGGGCCGGGGAGCTGTTTTTT.